This T cell receptor beta chain emerged from a study of identical twins. Study-level findings and limits: The study found excess low generation probability among twin-shared out-of-frame alpha sequences. For cord blood, abundant beta clonotypes had fewer insertions, unlike memory repertoires, which showed none.

The CDR3 totals 18 residues. With 4 bases removed from V and 3 bases from J, the gap between germline ends came to 25 bases. Germline CDR1 is SGHRS and CDR2 is YFSETQ. This clonotype was observed a handful of times. Its specificity is unknown. A single record per CDR3 protein comes from TCRdb applying MiXCR to the 5' RACE reads. The sample consists of some 300,000 distinct CDR3 sequences, more than 9% of them appearing once. The same specimen was also included in a second study, on yellow fever vaccine responses in identical twins.

This chain joins TRBV5-1 and TRBJ1-1; D unresolved. Input material: CD8+ T cells sorted from blood. This TCR came from a woman aged 18 to 35 in good health. CDR3 nucleotides: TGCGCCAGCAGCCTGGTCGGCTACGGAGGAGGAATAGACACTGAAGCTTTCTTT. It yields the protein CASSLVGYGGGIDTEAFF.